This T cell receptor (beta chain) was found in a study of cytomegalovirus exposure and HLA in healthy donors. The primer mix had 60 Vbeta and 13 Jbeta primers. Generated by immunoSEQ multiplex PCR, the TCRdb table keeps only in-frame clones and is missing some. The sample has around 170,000 clones, over 70% seen once; the top ten hold 3.8%. Germline CDR1 and CDR2: SGHTA and FQGTGA. The CDR3 runs 14 residues. Losses at the gene ends were 2 bases for V and 8 bases for J; bases not matched to a gene: 4. Study-level findings and limits: Approximately 160 TCR beta chains were listed as cytomegalovirus-associated.

About this clone itself: The antigen remains unidentified.

The sequence came from a man in his fifties in good health and CMV-seronegative. The chain has TRBV7-3 and TRBJ2-1; the match to TRBD2 covers 9 bases. The specimen sequenced was PBMCs. DNA for the CDR3: TGTGCCAGCAGCTTAGCGGGGGGGCCCGATGAGCAGTTCTTC. Translated, it gives CASSLAGGPDEQFF. The whole variable domain, remainder taken from reference TRBV7-3 and TRBJ2-1, is GAGVSQTPSNKVTEKGKYVELRCDPISGHTALYWYRQSLGQGPEFLIYFQGTGAADDSGLPNDRFFAVRPEGSVSTLKIQRTERGDSAVYLCASSLAGGPDEQFFGPGTRLTVL.